The clone carrying this TCR beta chain was seen ten or more times. The germline gene is not matched at one end of the junction; a read error may be the cause. The genomic DNA TCR beta CDR3 region underwent two rounds of multiplex PCR. Primers specific to each TRBV and TRBJ gene were used in first-round PCR. Each CDR3 protein is one row after TCRdb ran MiXCR on the multiplex PCR reads. The repertoire holds 30,000 to 35,000 distinct CDR3 sequences, with 40% to 60% as singletons. This sample is drawn from a study of prognosis after radiotherapy for stage I lung cancer. The CDR3 contains 14 residues. From germline, CDR1 is SSHAT and CDR2 FNYEAQ (reference sequence).

The starting material was PBMCs, obtained before or after stereotactic body radiation therapy (not recorded which). This receptor was identified in a donor over 45 with non-small cell lung cancer. This chain connects TRBV7-7 to TRBJ2-7; TRBD1 aligns across 9 bases. CDR3 protein: CASSAGTGLDEQYF. The CDR3 nucleotides are TGTGCTAGCAGCGCCGGGACAGGGTTGGACGAGCAGTACTTC. Using reference TRBV7-7 and TRBJ2-7 for the parts outside the CDR3, the full variable domain is GAGVSQSPRYKVTKRGQDVTLRCDPISSHATLYWYQQALGQGPEFLTYFNYEAQPDKSGLPSDRFSAERPEGSISTLTIQRTEQRDSAMYRCASSAGTGLDEQYFGPGTRLTVT.